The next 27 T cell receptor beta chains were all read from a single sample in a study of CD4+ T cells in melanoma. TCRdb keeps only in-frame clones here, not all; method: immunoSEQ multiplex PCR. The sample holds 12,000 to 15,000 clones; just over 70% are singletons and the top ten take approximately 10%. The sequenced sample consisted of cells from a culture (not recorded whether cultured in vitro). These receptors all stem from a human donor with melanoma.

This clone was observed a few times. CDR3 in DNA: TGTGCCAGCAGTTCCTTCGAATGGTCGGAGTCGGCCATATATTTT. It is translated as CASSSFEWSESAIYF. The chain carries TRBV2 and TRBJ1-3; D not certain. Germline-derived CDR1 and CDR2 are SNHLY and FYNNEI. The CDR3 is 15 residues long. Trimming took 5 bases from V and 11 from J, leaving 22 bases between them.

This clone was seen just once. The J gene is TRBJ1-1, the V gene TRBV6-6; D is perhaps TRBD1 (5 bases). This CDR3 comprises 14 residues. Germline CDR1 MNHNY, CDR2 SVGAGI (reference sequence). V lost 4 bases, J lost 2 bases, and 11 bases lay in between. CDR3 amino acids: CASSLSTVNTEAFF. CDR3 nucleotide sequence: TGTGCCAGCAGTTTATCGACAGTAAACACTGAAGCTTTCTTT.

CDR3 residues: CASSRGGNQPQHF. The CDR3 bases are TGCGCCAGCAGCCGGGGGGGCAATCAGCCCCAGCATTTT. V gene TRBV5-1 combines with J gene TRBJ1-5, with a weak D call TRBD1 (5 bases). The CDR3 loop spans 13 amino acids. Germline assignment: CDR1 SGHRS and CDR2 YFSETQ. V was shortened by 4 bases and J by 2 bases, with 7 bases between the two germline ends. Combining the CDR3 with reference TRBV5-1 and TRBJ1-5 gives the whole variable domain KAGVTQTPRYLIKTRGQQVTLSCSPISGHRSVSWYQQTPGQGLQFLFEYFSETQRNKGNFPGRFSGRQFSNSRSEMNVSTLELGDSALYLCASSRGGNQPQHFGDGTRLSIL.

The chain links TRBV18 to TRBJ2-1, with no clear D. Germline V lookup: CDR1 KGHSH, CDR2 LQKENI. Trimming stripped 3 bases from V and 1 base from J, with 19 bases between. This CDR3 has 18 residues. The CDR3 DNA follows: TGTGCCAGCTCACCGACCCTCACCGTGGGGTTATCCTACAATGAGCAGTTCTTC. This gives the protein CASSPTLTVGLSYNEQFF.

The CDR3 DNA sequence: TGCAGCGTTGGGTCTTTACCCTCCGGGGAGCTGTTTTTT. It encodes CSVGSLPSGELFF. V usage is TRBV29-1 and J usage is TRBJ2-2; the D is unclear. Per the germline V gene, CDR1 is SQVTM and CDR2 is ANQGSEA. CDR3 length: 13 amino acids. With 4 bases removed from V and 6 bases from J, the gap between germline ends came to 12 bases.

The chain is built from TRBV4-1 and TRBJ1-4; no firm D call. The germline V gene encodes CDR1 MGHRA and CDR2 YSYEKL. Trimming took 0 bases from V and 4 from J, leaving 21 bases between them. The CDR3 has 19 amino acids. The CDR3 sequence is CASSQERVPLRGNNEKLFF. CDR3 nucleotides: TGCGCCAGCAGCCAAGAAAGGGTACCGTTGCGAGGGAATAATGAAAAACTGTTTTTT.

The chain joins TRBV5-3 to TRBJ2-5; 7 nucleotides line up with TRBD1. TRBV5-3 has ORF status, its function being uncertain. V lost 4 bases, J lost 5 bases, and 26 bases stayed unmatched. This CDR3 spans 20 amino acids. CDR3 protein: CARSPQLQRQGEAPSETQYF. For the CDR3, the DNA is TGTGCCAGAAGCCCCCAATTGCAGCGACAGGGAGAGGCACCAAGCGAGACCCAGTACTTC.

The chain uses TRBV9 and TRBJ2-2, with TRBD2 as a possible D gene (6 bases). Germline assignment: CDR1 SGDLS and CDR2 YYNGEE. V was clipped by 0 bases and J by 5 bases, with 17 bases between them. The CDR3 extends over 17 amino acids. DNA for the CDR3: TGTGCCAGCAGCGTAGCCGGGGACTCTTCGCGGACCGGGGAGCTGTTTTTT. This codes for CASSVAGDSSRTGELFF.

In nucleotides, the CDR3 is TGTGCCAGTAGTACCAGAAGTAGCAATCAGCCCCAGCATTTT. Translation: CASSTRSSNQPQHF. The rearrangement uses TRBV19 and TRBJ1-5; D ambiguous. There are 14 residues in the CDR3. Per the germline V gene, CDR1 is LNHDA and CDR2 is SQIVND (reference sequence). Trimming cost V 4 bases and J 0 bases, with 7 bases left between them.

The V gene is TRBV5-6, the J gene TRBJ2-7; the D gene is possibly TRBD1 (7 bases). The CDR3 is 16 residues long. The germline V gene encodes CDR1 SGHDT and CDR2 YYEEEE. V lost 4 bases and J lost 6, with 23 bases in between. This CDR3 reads CASSQVWRGRLAEQYF. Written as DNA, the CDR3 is TGTGCCAGCAGCCAAGTTTGGAGGGGGCGCTTGGCCGAGCAGTACTTC.

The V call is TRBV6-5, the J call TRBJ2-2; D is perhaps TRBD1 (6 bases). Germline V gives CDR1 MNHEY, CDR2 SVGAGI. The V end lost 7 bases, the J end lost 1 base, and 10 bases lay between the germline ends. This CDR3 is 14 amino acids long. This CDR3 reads CASILTGNTGELFF. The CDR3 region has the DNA TGTGCCAGCATCCTGACAGGGAACACCGGGGAGCTGTTTTTT.

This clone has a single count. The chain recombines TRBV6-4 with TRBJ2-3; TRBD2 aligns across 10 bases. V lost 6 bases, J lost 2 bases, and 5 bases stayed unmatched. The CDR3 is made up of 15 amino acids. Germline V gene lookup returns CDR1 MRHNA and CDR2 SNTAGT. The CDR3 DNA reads TGTGCCAGCAGCGAGCGGGGGGGAGCCACAGATACGCAGTATTTT. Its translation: CASSERGGATDTQYF.

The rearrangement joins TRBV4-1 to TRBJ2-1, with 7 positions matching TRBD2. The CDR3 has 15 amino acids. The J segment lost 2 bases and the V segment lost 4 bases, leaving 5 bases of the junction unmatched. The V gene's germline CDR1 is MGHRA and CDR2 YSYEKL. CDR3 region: CASSRLAGTYNEQFF. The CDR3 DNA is TGCGCCAGCAGCCGACTAGCTGGGACCTACAATGAGCAGTTCTTC.

The CDR3 region has the DNA TGTGCCAGCAGCGGGACAGGGCCGGGGGAGCAGTACTTC. This encodes CASSGTGPGEQYF. The chain couples TRBV7-9 to TRBJ2-7; 9 bases line up with TRBD1. CDR3 length: 13 residues. V dropped 5 bases and J dropped 7; count of bases not matched to a gene: 6. Germline-derived CDR1 and CDR2 are SEHNR and FQNEAQ (reference sequence).

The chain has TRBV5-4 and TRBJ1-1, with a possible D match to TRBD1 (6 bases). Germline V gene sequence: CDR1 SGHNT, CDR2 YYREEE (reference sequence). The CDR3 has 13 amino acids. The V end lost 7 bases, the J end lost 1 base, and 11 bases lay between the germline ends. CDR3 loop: CASALDRNTEAFF. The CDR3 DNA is TGTGCCAGCGCTCTGGACAGGAACACTGAAGCTTTCTTT.

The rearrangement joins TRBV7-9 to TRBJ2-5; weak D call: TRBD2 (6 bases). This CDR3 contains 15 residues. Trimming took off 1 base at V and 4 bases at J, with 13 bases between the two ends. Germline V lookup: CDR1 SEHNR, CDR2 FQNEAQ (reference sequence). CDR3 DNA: TGTGCCAGCAGCTTAGGAATTAGCGGAGGAGAGACCCAGTACTTC. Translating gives CASSLGISGGETQYF.

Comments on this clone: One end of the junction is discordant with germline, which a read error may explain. This CDR3 is CASSEDWGRWNTEAFF. The CDR3 bases are TGTGCCAGCAGCGAAGATTGGGGACGGTGGAACACTGAAGCTTTCTTT. This rearrangement joins TRBV4-2 to TRBJ1-1; possible D gene TRBD1, 5 bases. This CDR3 region has 16 residues. From germline, CDR1 is LGHNA and CDR2 YNFKEQ.

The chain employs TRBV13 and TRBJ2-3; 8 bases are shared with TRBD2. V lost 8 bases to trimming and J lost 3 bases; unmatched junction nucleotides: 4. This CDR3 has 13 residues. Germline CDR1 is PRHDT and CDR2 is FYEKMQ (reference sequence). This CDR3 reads CASGTRVTDTQYF. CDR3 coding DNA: TGTGCCAGCGGGACTAGAGTAACAGATACGCAGTATTTT.

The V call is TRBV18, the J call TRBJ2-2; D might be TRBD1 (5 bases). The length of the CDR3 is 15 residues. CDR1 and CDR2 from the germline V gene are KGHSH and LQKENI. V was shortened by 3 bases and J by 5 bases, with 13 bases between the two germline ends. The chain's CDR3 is CASSPQDSGTGELFF. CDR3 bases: TGTGCCAGCTCACCCCAAGACAGTGGGACCGGGGAGCTGTTTTTT.

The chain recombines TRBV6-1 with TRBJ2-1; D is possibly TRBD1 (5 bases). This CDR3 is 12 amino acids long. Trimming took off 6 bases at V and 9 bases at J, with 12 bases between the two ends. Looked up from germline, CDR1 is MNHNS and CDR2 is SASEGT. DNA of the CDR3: TGTGCCAGCAGCGCTTTCAGGGCTGAGCAGTTCTTC. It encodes CASSAFRAEQFF.

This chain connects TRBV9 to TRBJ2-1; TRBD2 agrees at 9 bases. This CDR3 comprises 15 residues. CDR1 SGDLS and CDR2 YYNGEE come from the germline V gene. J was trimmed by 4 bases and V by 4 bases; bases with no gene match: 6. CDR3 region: CASSFAGGFYNEQFF. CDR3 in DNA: TGTGCCAGCAGCTTCGCGGGGGGGTTTTACAATGAGCAGTTCTTC.

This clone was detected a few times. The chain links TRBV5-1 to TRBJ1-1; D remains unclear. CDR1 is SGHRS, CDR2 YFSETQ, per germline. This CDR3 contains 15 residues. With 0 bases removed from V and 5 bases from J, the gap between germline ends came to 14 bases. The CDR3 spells CASSLVGTSGTEAFF. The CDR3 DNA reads TGCGCCAGCAGCTTGGTTGGCACCTCGGGAACTGAAGCTTTCTTT.

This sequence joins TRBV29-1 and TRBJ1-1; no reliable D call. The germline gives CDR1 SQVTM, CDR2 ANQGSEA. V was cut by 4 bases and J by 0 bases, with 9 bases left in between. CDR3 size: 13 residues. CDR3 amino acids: CSVVVTLNTEAFF. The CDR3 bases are TGCAGCGTTGTCGTCACCCTGAACACTGAAGCTTTCTTT.

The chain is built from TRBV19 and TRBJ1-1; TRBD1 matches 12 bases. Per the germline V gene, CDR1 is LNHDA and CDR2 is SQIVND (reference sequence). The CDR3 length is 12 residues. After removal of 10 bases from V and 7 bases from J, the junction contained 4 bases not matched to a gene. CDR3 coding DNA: TGTGCCATCCGGGACAGGGGGCGTGAAGCTTTCTTT. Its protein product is CAIRDRGREAFF.

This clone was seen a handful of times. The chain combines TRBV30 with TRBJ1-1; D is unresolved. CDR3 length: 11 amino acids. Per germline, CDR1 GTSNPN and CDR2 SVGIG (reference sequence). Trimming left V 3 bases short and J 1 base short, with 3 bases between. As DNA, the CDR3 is TGTGCCTGGAGGAGGAACACTGAAGCTTTCTTT. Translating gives CAWRRNTEAFF.

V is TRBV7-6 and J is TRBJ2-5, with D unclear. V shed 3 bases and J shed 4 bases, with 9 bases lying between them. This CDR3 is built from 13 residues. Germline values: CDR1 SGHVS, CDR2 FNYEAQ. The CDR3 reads CASSFRSAETQYF. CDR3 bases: TGTGCCAGCAGCTTCAGATCGGCAGAGACCCAGTACTTC.

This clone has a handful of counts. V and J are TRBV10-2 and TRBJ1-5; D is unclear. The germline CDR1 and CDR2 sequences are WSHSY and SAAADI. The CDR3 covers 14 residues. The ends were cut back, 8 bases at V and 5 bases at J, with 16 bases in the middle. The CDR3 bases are TGCGCCAGCTCCGACCAGTTTCTGGATCAGCCCCAGCATTTT. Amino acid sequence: CASSDQFLDQPQHF.